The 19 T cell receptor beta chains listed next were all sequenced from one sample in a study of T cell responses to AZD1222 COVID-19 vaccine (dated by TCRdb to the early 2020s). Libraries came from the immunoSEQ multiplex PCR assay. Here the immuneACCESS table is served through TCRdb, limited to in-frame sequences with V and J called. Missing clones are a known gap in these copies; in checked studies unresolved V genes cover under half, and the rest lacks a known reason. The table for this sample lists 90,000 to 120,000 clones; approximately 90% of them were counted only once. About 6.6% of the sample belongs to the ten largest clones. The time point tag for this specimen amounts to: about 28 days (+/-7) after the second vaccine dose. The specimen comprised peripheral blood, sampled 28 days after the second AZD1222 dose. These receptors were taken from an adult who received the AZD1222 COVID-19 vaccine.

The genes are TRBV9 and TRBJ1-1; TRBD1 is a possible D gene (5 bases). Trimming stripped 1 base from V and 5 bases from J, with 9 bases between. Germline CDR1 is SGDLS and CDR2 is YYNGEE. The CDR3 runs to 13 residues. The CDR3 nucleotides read TGTGCCAGCAGCGTATCGGGGGAGACTGAAGCTTTCTTT. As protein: CASSVSGETEAFF. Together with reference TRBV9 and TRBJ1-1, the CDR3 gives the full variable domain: DSGVTQTPKHLITATGQRVTLRCSPRSGDLSVYWYQQSLDQGLQFLIQYYNGEERAKGNILERFSAQQFPDLHSELNLSSLELGDSALYFCASSVSGETEAFFGQGTRLTVV.

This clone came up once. For the CDR3, the DNA is TGCGCCAGCAGCTTGACACAGACACGCTCTAATGAAAAACTGTTTTTT. This encodes CASSLTQTRSNEKLFF. The genes are TRBV5-1 and TRBJ1-4; no clear D gene. The CDR3 is 16 amino acids. Germline values: CDR1 SGHRS, CDR2 YFSETQ. V was shortened by 1 base and J by 3 bases, with 13 bases between the two germline ends.

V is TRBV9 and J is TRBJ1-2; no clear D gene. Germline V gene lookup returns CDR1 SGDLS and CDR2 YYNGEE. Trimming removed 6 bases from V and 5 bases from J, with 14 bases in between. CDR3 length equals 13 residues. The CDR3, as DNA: TGTGCCAGCACCATGGGGTTACAATATGGCTACACCTTC. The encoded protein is CASTMGLQYGYTF.

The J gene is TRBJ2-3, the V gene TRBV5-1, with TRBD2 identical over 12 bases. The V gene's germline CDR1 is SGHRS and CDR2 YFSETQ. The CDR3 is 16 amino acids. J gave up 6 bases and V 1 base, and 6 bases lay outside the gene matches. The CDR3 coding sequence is TGCGCCAGCAGCTTGCGGCTAGCGGGAGGGGTGGATACGCAGTATTTT. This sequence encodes CASSLRLAGGVDTQYF. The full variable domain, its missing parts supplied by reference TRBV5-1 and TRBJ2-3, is KAGVTQTPRYLIKTRGQQVTLSCSPISGHRSVSWYQQTPGQGLQFLFEYFSETQRNKGNFPGRFSGRQFSNSRSEMNVSTLELGDSALYLCASSLRLAGGVDTQYFGPGTRLTVL.

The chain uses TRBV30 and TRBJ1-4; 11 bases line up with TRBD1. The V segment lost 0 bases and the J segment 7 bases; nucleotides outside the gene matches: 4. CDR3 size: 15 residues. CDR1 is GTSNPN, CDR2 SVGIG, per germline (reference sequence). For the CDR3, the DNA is TGTGCCTGGAGTGTCGGGACAGGGGGGAGTGAAAAACTGTTTTTT. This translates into CAWSVGTGGSEKLFF.

The DNA for the CDR3 is TGTGCCACCGCGGGGGGCGCCGGTGGAAACACCATATATTTT. Translating it yields CATAGGAGGNTIYF. The chain combines TRBV28 with TRBJ1-3; possible D gene TRBD1, 6 bases. The V and J ends lost 10 bases and 3 bases respectively, with 16 bases between them. The CDR3 is made up of 14 amino acids. Germline values: CDR1 MDHEN, CDR2 SYDVKM.

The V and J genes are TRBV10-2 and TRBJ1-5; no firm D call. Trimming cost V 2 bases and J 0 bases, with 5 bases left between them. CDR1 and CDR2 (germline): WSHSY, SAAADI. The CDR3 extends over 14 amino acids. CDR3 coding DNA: TGCGCCAGCAGTGAGGGGATTAGCAATCAGCCCCAGCATTTT. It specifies CASSEGISNQPQHF.

The CDR3 loop reads CASSYFREQNTEAFF. The CDR3 DNA sequence: TGTGCCAGCAGTTACTTCAGGGAGCAGAACACTGAAGCTTTCTTT. The chain has TRBV6-5 and TRBJ1-1; TRBD1 is a possible D gene (5 bases). Germline V CDR1 and CDR2: MNHEY, SVGAGI. The V gene lost 1 base and the J gene lost 1 base, with 10 bases spanning the gap. The CDR3 totals 15 residues.

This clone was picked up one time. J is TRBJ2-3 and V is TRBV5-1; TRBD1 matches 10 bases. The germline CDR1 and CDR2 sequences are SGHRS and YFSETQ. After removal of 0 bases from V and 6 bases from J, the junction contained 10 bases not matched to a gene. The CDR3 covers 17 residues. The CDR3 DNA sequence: TGCGCCAGCAGCTTGGGGGTAGACAGGGGGCTTAAGGATACGCAGTATTTT. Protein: CASSLGVDRGLKDTQYF.

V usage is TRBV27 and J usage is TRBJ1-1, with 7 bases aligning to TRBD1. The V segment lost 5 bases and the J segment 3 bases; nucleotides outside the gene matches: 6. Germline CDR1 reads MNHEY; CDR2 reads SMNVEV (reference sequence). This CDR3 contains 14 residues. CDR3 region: CASSEDRYDTEAFF. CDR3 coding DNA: TGTGCCAGCAGTGAGGACAGGTATGACACTGAAGCTTTCTTT.

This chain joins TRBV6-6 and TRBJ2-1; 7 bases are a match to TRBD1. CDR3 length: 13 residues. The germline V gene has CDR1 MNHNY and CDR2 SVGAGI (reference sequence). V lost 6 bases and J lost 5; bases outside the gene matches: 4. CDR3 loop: CASSDREDNEQFF. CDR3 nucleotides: TGTGCCAGCAGCGACAGGGAAGACAATGAGCAGTTCTTC.

As DNA, the CDR3 is TGTGCCAGTAGTATAGGAGTTGGGACACCTCGCACGAACACTGAAGCTTTCTTT. This gives the protein CASSIGVGTPRTNTEAFF. The V and J genes are TRBV19 and TRBJ1-1; TRBD1 is a possible D gene (6 bases). CDR3 size: 18 residues. Germline V lookup: CDR1 LNHDA, CDR2 SQIVND (reference sequence). Trimming stripped 1 base from V and 1 base from J, with 19 bases between. The full variable domain, with the rest looked up from reference TRBV19 and TRBJ1-1, is DGGITQSPKYLFRKEGQNVTLSCEQNLNHDAMYWYRQDPGQGLRLIYYSQIVNDFQKGDIAEGYSVSREKKESFPLTVTSAQKNPTAFYLCASSIGVGTPRTNTEAFFGQGTRLTVV.

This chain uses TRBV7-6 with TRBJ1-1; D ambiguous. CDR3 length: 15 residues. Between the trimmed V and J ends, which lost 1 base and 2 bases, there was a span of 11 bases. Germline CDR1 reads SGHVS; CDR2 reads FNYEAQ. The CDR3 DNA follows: TGTGCCAGCAGCTTAGTGGCAGCTCAAAACACTGAAGCTTTCTTT. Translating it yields CASSLVAAQNTEAFF.

CDR3 nucleotide sequence: TGTGCCAGCAGTAAGGGCCACGGGACAGAGCATTCACCCCTCCACTTT. This sequence encodes CASSKGHGTEHSPLHF. The chain has TRBV27 and TRBJ1-6; 7 bases agree with TRBD1. The germline V gene encodes CDR1 MNHEY and CDR2 SMNVEV (reference sequence). The CDR3 extends over 16 amino acids. The ends lost 5 bases at V and 8 bases at J; junction bases unmatched: 12.

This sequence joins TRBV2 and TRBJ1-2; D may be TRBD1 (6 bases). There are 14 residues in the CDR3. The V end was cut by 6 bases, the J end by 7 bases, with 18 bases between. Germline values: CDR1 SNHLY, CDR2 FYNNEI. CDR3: CASREDSFLRGYTF. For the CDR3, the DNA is TGTGCCAGCAGGGAGGACAGCTTCCTCCGTGGCTACACCTTC.

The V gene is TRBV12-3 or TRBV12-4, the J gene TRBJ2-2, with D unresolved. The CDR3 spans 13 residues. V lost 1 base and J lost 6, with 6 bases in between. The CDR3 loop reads CASSLGDPGELFF. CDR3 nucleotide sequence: TGTGCCAGCAGTTTAGGGGATCCCGGGGAGCTGTTTTTT.

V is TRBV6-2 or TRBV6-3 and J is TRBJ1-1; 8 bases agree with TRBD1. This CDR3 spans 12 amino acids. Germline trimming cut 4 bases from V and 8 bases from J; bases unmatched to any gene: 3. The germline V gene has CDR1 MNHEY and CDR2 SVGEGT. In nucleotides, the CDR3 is TGTGCCAGCAGTTTGGACAGGGTAGAAGCTTTCTTT. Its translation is CASSLDRVEAFF.

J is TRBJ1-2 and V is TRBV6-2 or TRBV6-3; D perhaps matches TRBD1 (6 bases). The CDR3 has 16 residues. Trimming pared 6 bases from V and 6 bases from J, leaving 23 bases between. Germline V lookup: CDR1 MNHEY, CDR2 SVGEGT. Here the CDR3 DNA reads TGTGCCAGCAGCCGCTCAGGCGGCAGGGGTAAGGATGGCTACACCTTC. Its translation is CASSRSGGRGKDGYTF.

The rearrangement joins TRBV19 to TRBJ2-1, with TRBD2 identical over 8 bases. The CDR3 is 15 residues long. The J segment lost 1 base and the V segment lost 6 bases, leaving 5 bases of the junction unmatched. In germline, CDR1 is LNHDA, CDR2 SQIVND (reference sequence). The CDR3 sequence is CASRTAGASYNEQFF. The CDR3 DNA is TGTGCCAGTAGAACAGCGGGAGCTTCCTACAATGAGCAGTTCTTC.